The next 13 T cell receptor beta chains were all read from a single sample in a study of control samples from healthy donors and cancer patients (dated by TCRdb to between 2020 and 2021). The library was produced with the immunoSEQ multiplex PCR assay. The table was pulled from immuneACCESS by TCRdb, which kept in-frame rearrangements only. Such tables lose some clones; where checked, under half of the loss comes from unresolved V genes, and the rest has no known cause. In all, the sample holds some 140,000 clones, and roughly 91% of those were seen once. The top ten hold 6% to 9.5% of the sample. The sample taken for sequencing was PBMCs. The receptors here all came from a man aged 45 to 65 with head and neck cancer.

The chain has TRBV2 and TRBJ2-7, with D possibly being TRBD2 (5 bases). The CDR3 covers 14 residues. Germline V CDR1 and CDR2: SNHLY, FYNNEI. The V end was cut by 4 bases, the J end by 6 bases, with 16 bases between. The CDR3 loop reads CASSGRGLSLEQYF. In nucleotides, the CDR3 is TGTGCCAGCAGTGGCCGAGGACTCTCCCTCGAGCAGTACTTC.

The chain has TRBV19 and TRBJ1-4; perhaps TRBD1 as D (6 bases). Germline CDR1 LNHDA, CDR2 SQIVND (reference sequence). The V and J ends lost 9 bases and 6 bases respectively, with 20 bases between them. This CDR3 is 15 amino acids long. The chain's CDR3 is CASEGSGAGDEKLFF. CDR3 DNA sequence: TGTGCCAGCGAAGGGTCAGGGGCAGGGGATGAAAAACTGTTTTTT.

The V call is TRBV6-6, the J call TRBJ2-3, with 13 bases lining up with TRBD2. Trimming cost V 6 bases and J 1 base; bases outside gene matches: 4. The V gene's germline CDR1 is MNHNY and CDR2 SVGAGI (reference sequence). The CDR3 runs 16 residues. The CDR3 coding sequence is TGTGCCAGCAGACAAACTAGCGGGGGGGGCACAGATACGCAGTATTTT. Translating gives CASRQTSGGGTDTQYF.

The chain combines TRBV28 with TRBJ2-7; D could derive from TRBD1 or TRBD2 (5 bases each). The V gene lost 2 bases and the J gene lost 0 bases, with 8 bases spanning the gap. CDR3 length: 14 amino acids. The germline V gene encodes CDR1 MDHEN and CDR2 SYDVKM. As DNA, the CDR3 is TGTGCCAGCAGTTTAGGGGGAAGCTCCTACGAGCAGTACTTC. As protein: CASSLGGSSYEQYF.

The chain has TRBV2 and TRBJ1-2; the D is unclear. Trimming took 2 bases from V and 5 from J, leaving 9 bases between them. Germline CDR1 and CDR2: SNHLY and FYNNEI. There are 13 residues in the CDR3. The CDR3 bases are TGTGCCAGCAGTGAACAGGCGCTTTATGGCTACACCTTC. As protein: CASSEQALYGYTF.

The chain couples TRBV18 to TRBJ2-3; 10 positions match TRBD2. There are 20 residues in the CDR3. CDR1 and CDR2 from the germline V gene are KGHSH and LQKENI. The J segment lost 4 bases and the V segment lost 0 bases, leaving 16 bases of the junction unmatched. The CDR3 bases are TGTGCCAGCTCACCACCGAGGGGACTAGCGCCGAAAGAGTTTCCAGATACGCAGTATTTT. Residues: CASSPPRGLAPKEFPDTQYF. The complete variable domain, with remaining parts taken from reference TRBV18 and TRBJ2-3, reads NAGVMQNPRHLVRRRGQEARLRCSPMKGHSHVYWYRQLPEEGLKFMVYLQKENIIDESGMPKERFSAEFPKEGPSILRIQQVVRGDSAAYFCASSPPRGLAPKEFPDTQYFGPGTRLTVL.

The chain carries TRBV5-1 and TRBJ2-7; no reliable D call. This CDR3 has 16 amino acids. The V gene lost 4 bases and the J gene lost 0 bases, with 17 bases spanning the gap. CDR1 is SGHRS, CDR2 YFSETQ, per germline. CDR3 nucleotide sequence: TGCGCCAGCAGCCCGGGTTTAGGTCAGAGCTCCTACGAGCAGTACTTC. Amino acids: CASSPGLGQSSYEQYF. The entire variable domain, with the rest obtained from reference TRBV5-1 and TRBJ2-7, is as follows: KAGVTQTPRYLIKTRGQQVTLSCSPISGHRSVSWYQQTPGQGLQFLFEYFSETQRNKGNFPGRFSGRQFSNSRSEMNVSTLELGDSALYLCASSPGLGQSSYEQYFGPGTRLTVT.

This clone appeared a single time. This chain connects TRBV11-1 to TRBJ1-2; D is unresolved. From germline, CDR1 is SGHAT and CDR2 FQDESV (reference sequence). V lost 5 bases and J 2 bases, leaving 9 bases between the germline ends. The CDR3 runs 13 residues. The CDR3 region is CASSPTDNYGYTF. The CDR3 DNA reads TGTGCCAGCAGCCCAACAGACAACTATGGCTACACCTTC.

The genes are TRBV29-1 and TRBJ2-3, with no clear D. There are 12 residues in the CDR3. Germline V gene data show CDR1 as SQVTM and CDR2 as ANQGSEA. Trimming left V 2 bases short and J 1 base short, with 4 bases between. The CDR3 nucleotides are TGCAGCGTTGAAATTGGCACAGATACGCAGTATTTT. Its protein is CSVEIGTDTQYF.

This chain joins TRBV6-6 and TRBJ1-4; 11 bases agree with TRBD1. The CDR3 has 15 amino acids. Trimming at V came to 5 bases and at J to 7 bases, leaving 6 bases not matched to a gene. Germline V gives CDR1 MNHNY, CDR2 SVGAGI (reference sequence). CDR3 nucleotides: TGTGCCAGCAGTGCCCGGACAGGGGGCGTTGAAAAACTGTTTTTT. Protein product: CASSARTGGVEKLFF.

The V and J genes are TRBV6-2 or TRBV6-3 and TRBJ2-1; 8 bases fit TRBD2. The V and J ends lost 3 bases and 4 bases, in that order; junction bases with no gene match: 14. Germline lookup yields CDR1 MNHEY and CDR2 SVGEGT. This CDR3 contains 18 residues. This CDR3 is CASSYAPQLAALYNEQFF. CDR3 DNA: TGTGCCAGCAGTTATGCCCCCCAACTAGCGGCCCTTTACAATGAGCAGTTCTTC.

The chain joins TRBV10-1 to TRBJ1-6, with a weak D call TRBD1 (5 bases). The V end was cut by 5 bases, the J end by 8 bases, with 10 bases between. The CDR3 consists of 13 residues. Germline CDR1 and CDR2: WNHNN and SYGVQD (reference sequence). This CDR3 is CASSPRRDSPLHF. CDR3 bases: TGCGCCAGCAGTCCCCGCAGGGATTCACCCCTCCACTTT.

The chain carries TRBV6-6 and TRBJ2-7, with 7 bases that match TRBD1. Trimming cost V 0 bases and J 5 bases; bases outside gene matches: 10. This CDR3 is 16 amino acids long. The germline gives CDR1 MNHNY, CDR2 SVGAGI (reference sequence). The DNA of the CDR3 is TGTGCCAGCAGTTACTCGAATCGGAGACAGGGACACGAGCAGTACTTC. It is translated as CASSYSNRRQGHEQYF.